These T cell receptor beta chains were read from a single sample in a study of cytomegalovirus exposure and HLA in healthy donors. Profiling relied on immunoSEQ multiplex PCR, and the TCRdb table lists in-frame clones only, not all of them. The table lists roughly 120,000 clones, approximately 79% of them singletons. Sequencing was performed on PBMCs. These receptors came from a man aged 50 to 59 in good health and CMV-seropositive. CDR3s include the opening cysteine and the closing phenylalanine or tryptophan. A D gene is named only where the DNA matches it firmly. Not every row has a clone size; where given, it reads once, few, many or a size class.

clone_size,v_call,j_call,d_call,cdr3_nt,cdr3_aa
once,TRBV4-3,TRBJ1-2,TRBD1,TGCGCCAGCAGCCAACCCTCTCCACAGGGGGCCAACTATGGCTACACCTTC,CASSQPSPQGANYGYTF
NA,TRBV14,TRBJ2-7,TRBD1,TGTGCCAGCAGCCAGACCCCCGGGACAGGGGACTACGAGCAGTACTTC,CASSQTPGTGDYEQYF
NA,TRBV11-2,TRBJ1-2,TRBD1,TGTGCCAGCAGCTCCAATACAGGGGGACTAAACTATGGCTACACCTTC,CASSSNTGGLNYGYTF
NA,TRBV5-6,TRBJ1-2,TRBD1,TGTGCCAGCAGCTCCTGGGACAGGGGGCAGGGCTATGGCTACACCTTC,CASSSWDRGQGYGYTF
NA,TRBV20-1,TRBJ2-5,NA,TGCAGTGCTCAATTTAGAGAGACCCAGTACTTC,CSAQFRETQYF
NA,TRBV15,TRBJ2-7,NA,TGTGCCACCAGCAGAGGGTACGGGGGAGGGGGCTACGAGCAGTACTTC,CATSRGYGGGGYEQYF
NA,TRBV5-1,TRBJ2-7,NA,TGCGCCAGCAGCTCGCCTCCCGAGAGCGAGCAGTACTTC,CASSSPPESEQYF
NA,TRBV10-1,TRBJ2-7,NA,TGCGCCAGCAGTGAAGGGGATGAGTACGAGCAGTACTTC,CASSEGDEYEQYF
NA,TRBV11-3,TRBJ2-7,NA,TGTGCCAGCAGCCGTCAGGGATCAGGCGAGCAGTACTTC,CASSRQGSGEQYF
once,TRBV7-9,TRBJ2-7,TRBD2,TGTGCCAGCAGCTTGACTAGCGGGAACGAGCAGTACTTC,CASSLTSGNEQYF
NA,TRBV5-1,TRBJ1-2,TRBD1,TGCGCCAGCAGCGCGGGACAGGACCTCTTTATGGCCGGCTACACCTTC,CASSAGQDLFMAGYTF
NA,TRBV14,TRBJ1-1,NA,TGTGCCAGCAGCCTCAGGGGAAATCCTGAAGCTTTCTTT,CASSLRGNPEAFF
NA,TRBV19,TRBJ2-2,TRBD1,TGTGCCAGTAGGCGGACAGGGGGCGCTGGTACCGGGGAGCTGTTTTTT,CASRRTGGAGTGELFF